The source of this T cell receptor beta chain is a study of shared clonotypes between healthy human individuals. At the level of the study: Per-donor plates numbered three CD4 naive, three CD4 memory, two CD8 naive and one CD8 memory.

Trimming left V 3 bases short and J 2 bases short, with 15 bases between. The CDR3 covers 16 residues. Germline assignment: CDR1 MNHNS and CDR2 SASEGT. It was across several immunoSEQ plates that each subset's genomic DNA was evenly split. TCRdb keeps only in-frame clones here, not all; method: immunoSEQ multiplex PCR. Found here are about 800,000 clones, about 96% of them singletons; the top ten hold over 0.2%. Study conclusions and caveats: Naive CD4 clonotypes overlapped across several donors at around 4.7%. Researchers found naive subsets generally carried larger estimated richness than memory subsets.

In the naive CD8 group, cells lacked CD45RO and were positively selected for CCR7, so terminally differentiated effector memory CD45RA+ cells were left out. A note on this clone: Antigen specificity is unknown.

The chain couples TRBV6-1 to TRBJ2-3; unclear D gene. Sequenced: naive CD8+ T cells sorted from blood. This sequence originates from a man aged 25 to 40 in good health. The CDR3 DNA reads as TGTGCCAGCAGTGACCATATCGCGCCCATCACAGATACGCAGTATTTT. It yields the protein CASSDHIAPITDTQYF.